This entry features one TCR beta chain sequence. One end of the junction does not line up with germline, which may come from a read error. Profiled with immunoSEQ multiplex PCR; TCRdb holds only in-frame clones, not every one. The sample gives about 300,000 clones, around nine tenths of which show up once; 1.5% to 2% is in the top ten. This sample is part of a study of blood T cell repertoires in COVID-19. Overall study: Sites across the United States, Italy and Spain contributed samples from acute and convalescent COVID-19.

Germline CDR1 GTSNPN, CDR2 SVGIG (reference sequence). There are 15 residues in the CDR3. Seattle participants joined during active infection and were tracked over time. Input material: peripheral blood. V and J are TRBV30 and TRBJ1-6; 8 nucleotides agree with TRBD1. The source is a woman younger than 45 with COVID-19, enrolled during active disease. CDR3 DNA: TGTGCCTGGTCCCCGGGACAGGCTTATAGTTCACCCCTCCACTTT. This codes for CAWSPGQAYSSPLHF.